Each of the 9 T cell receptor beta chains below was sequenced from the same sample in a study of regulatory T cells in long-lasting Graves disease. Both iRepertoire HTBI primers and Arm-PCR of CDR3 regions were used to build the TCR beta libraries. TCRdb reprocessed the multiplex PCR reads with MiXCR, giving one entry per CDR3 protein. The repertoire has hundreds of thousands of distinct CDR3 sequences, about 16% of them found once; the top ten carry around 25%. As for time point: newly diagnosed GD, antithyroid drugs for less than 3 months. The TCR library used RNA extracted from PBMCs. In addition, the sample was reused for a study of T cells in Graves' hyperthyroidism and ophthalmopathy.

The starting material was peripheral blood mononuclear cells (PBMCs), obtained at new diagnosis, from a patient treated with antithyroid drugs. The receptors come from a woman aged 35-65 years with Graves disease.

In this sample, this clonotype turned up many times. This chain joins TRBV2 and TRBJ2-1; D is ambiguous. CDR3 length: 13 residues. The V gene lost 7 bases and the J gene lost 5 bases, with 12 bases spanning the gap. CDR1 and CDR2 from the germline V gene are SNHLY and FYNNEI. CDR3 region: CASIGPNHNEQFF. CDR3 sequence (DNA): TGTGCCAGCATCGGACCGAATCACAATGAGCAGTTCTTC.

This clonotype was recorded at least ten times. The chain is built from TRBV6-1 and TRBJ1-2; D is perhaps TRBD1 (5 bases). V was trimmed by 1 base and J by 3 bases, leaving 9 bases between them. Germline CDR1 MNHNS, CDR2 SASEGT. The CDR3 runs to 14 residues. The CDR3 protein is CASSEVDRYYGYTF. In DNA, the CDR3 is TGTGCCAGCAGTGAAGTCGACAGATACTATGGCTACACCTTC.

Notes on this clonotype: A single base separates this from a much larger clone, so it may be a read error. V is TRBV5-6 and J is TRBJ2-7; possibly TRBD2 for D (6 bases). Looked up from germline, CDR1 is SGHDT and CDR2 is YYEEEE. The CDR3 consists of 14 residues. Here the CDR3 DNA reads TGTGCCAGCAGCCGCCGACTAGTGTACTACGAGCAGCACTTC. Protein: CASSRRLVYYEQHF. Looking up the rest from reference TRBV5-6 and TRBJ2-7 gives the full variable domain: DAGVTQSPTHLIKTRGQQVTLRCSPKSGHDTVSWYQQALGQGPQFIFQYYEEEERQRGNFPDRFSGHQFPNYSSELNVNALLLGDSALYLCASSRRLVYYEQHFGPGTRLTVT.

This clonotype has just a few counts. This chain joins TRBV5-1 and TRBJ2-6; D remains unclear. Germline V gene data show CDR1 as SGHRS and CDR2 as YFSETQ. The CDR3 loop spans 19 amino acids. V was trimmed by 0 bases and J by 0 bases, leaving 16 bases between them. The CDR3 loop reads CASSLGVYLRSSGANVLTF. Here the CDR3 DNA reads TGCGCCAGCAGCTTGGGGGTGTATCTGCGGAGCTCTGGGGCCAACGTCCTGACTTTC.

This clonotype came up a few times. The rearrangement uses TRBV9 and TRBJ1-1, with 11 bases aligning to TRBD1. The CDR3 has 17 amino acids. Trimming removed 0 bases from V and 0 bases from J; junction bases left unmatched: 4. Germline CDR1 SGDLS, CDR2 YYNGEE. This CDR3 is CASSVEGTGGMNTEAFF. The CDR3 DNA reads TGTGCCAGCAGCGTAGAGGGGACAGGGGGTATGAACACTGAAGCTTTCTTT.

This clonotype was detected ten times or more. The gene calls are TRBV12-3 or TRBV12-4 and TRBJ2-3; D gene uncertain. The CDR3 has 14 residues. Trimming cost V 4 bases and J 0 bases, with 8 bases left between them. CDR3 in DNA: TGTGCCAGCAGTTGGGTCGCGAGCACAGATACGCAGTATTTT. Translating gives CASSWVASTDTQYF.

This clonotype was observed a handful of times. The DNA of the CDR3 is TGTGCCAGCAGCCCCCAGCTAGCGGGGGGGATACTACATGAGCAGTTCTTC. As protein: CASSPQLAGGILHEQFF. This chain joins TRBV3-1 and TRBJ2-1, with 12 nucleotides matching TRBD2. The CDR3 extends over 17 amino acids. Germline V gene sequence: CDR1 LGHDT, CDR2 YNNKEL (reference sequence). J gave up 8 bases and V 4 bases, and 12 bases lay outside the gene matches.

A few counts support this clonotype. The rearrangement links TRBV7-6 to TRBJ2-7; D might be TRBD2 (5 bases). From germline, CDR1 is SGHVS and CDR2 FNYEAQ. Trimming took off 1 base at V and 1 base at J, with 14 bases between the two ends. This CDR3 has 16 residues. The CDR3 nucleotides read TGTGCCAGCAGCTTAGGGCGGCAGGCGGGTTCCTACGAGCAGTACTTC. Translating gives CASSLGRQAGSYEQYF.

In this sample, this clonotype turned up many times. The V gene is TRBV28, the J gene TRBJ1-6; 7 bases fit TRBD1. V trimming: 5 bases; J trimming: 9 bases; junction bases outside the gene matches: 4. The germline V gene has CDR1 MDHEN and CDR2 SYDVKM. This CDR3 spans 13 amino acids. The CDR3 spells CASSPDRVSPLHF. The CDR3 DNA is TGTGCCAGCAGTCCAGACAGGGTTTCACCCCTCCACTTT.